The entry below gives a single T cell receptor (beta chain) sequence along with its context. Use of 60 Vbeta and 13 Jbeta primers characterized the PCR. Only in-frame clones appear in the TCRdb table, and some are missing; sequencing was by immunoSEQ multiplex PCR. There are around 190,000 clones in the sample, with 0.75% to 1% held by the top ten. This entry belongs to a study of cytomegalovirus exposure and HLA in healthy donors. Trimming stripped 5 bases from V and 7 bases from J, with 12 bases between. The CDR3 length is 13 residues. Germline CDR1 reads SGHTA; CDR2 reads FQGNSA. This clonotype originated in a woman aged 25 to 39 in good health and CMV-seropositive. The chain combines TRBV7-2 with TRBJ1-5; D is ambiguous. Sequencing was performed on PBMCs. CDR3 sequence reads: CASSPSSPQPQHF. CDR3 in DNA: TGTGCCAGCAGCCCTAGTTCCCCCCAGCCCCAGCATTTT.